Listed below are T cell receptor beta chains from one sample, sequenced in a study of a mutant IDH1 vaccine in newly diagnosed glioma. Antigens for these TCRs are unknown. Assay used: immunoSEQ multiplex PCR; TCRdb lists only in-frame clones, some missing. Among some 70,000 clones listed, 84% were seen once. This specimen was PBMCs, taken from a glioma patient whose treatment included an IDH1 peptide vaccine. The receptors were sampled from a man in his late teens or twenties with glioma. Both conserved end residues are part of each CDR3. Each record gives: clone size, J gene, D gene, V gene, CDR3 DNA, CDR3 protein. A D gene is named only where the DNA matches it firmly. Size is stated for part of the rows, as once, few or many counts, or as a class when the clone is expanded.

few	TRBJ1-1	.	TRBV27	TGTGCCAGCAGTGGAATTATGAACACTGAAGCTTTCTTT	CASSGIMNTEAFF
.	TRBJ1-3	.	TRBV9	TGTGCCAGCAGCGTAGGTGGCGGAGGGAGCCCTGGAAACACCATATATTTT	CASSVGGGGSPGNTIYF
.	TRBJ2-3	.	TRBV5-4	TGTGCCAGCAGCCGGACAGTCTCTAGCACAGATACGCAGTATTTT	CASSRTVSSTDTQYF
.	TRBJ1-1	.	TRBV14	TGTGCCAGCAGCTTTAGTTGGGAGGGAGTAAAAGAGACTGAAGCTTTCTTT	CASSFSWEGVKETEAFF
.	TRBJ1-2	.	TRBV7-2	TGTGCCAGCAGCTTTGATATGGTCACTGGCTACACCTTC	CASSFDMVTGYTF
.	TRBJ1-1	.	TRBV30	TGTGCCTGGAAACAACGGATGAACACTGAAGCTTTCTTT	CAWKQRMNTEAFF
.	TRBJ2-1	.	TRBV5-1	TGCGCCAGCAGCTTGTGGCAGAGCTCCTACAATGAGCAGTTCTTC	CASSLWQSSYNEQFF
.	TRBJ2-1	TRBD2	TRBV4-3	TGCGCCAGCAGCCCCGAAGGAGGACTAGCGGGAGGTGAGCAGTTCTTC	CASSPEGGLAGGEQFF
.	TRBJ2-1	TRBD2	TRBV10-2	TGCGCCAGCGGTAGCGGGGGGTGGTACAATGAGCAGTTCTTC	CASGSGGWYNEQFF
.	TRBJ2-1	TRBD2	TRBV14	TGTGCCAGCAGCCCCCGGACTAGCGGGAGGGCCTTAGGTGAGCAGTTCTTC	CASSPRTSGRALGEQFF
.	TRBJ2-7	.	TRBV7-9	TGTGCCAGCAGCCTAAAGTACCCCGCCTACGAGCAGTACTTC	CASSLKYPAYEQYF
.	TRBJ2-6	.	TRBV2	TGTGCCAGCAGTGGAGAATTGGGGCCCGCGGGGGCCAACGTCCTGACTTTC	CASSGELGPAGANVLTF
once	TRBJ1-1	.	TRBV6-5	TGTGCCAGCAGGCTCAGAGGGCATGTCACTGAAGCTTTCTTT	CASRLRGHVTEAFF
.	TRBJ1-5	.	TRBV10-3	TGTGCCGCGGGAGGGGGGCTGCCCCAGCATTTT	CAAGGGLPQHF
.	TRBJ2-7	TRBD2	TRBV28	TGTGCCAGCACAGGCGGGAGCATGTTCGAGCAGTACTTC	CASTGGSMFEQYF
.	TRBJ1-3	.	TRBV15	TGTGCCACCAGCGTCCTCTCTGGAAACACCATATATTTT	CATSVLSGNTIYF
.	TRBJ2-3	.	TRBV5-1	TGCGCCAGCAGCCAGCAGACATCTTCAGATACGCAGTATTTT	CASSQQTSSDTQYF
.	TRBJ2-7	TRBD2	TRBV23-1	TGCGCCAGCAGTCGCCAAGGGGTCCCCGGACTAGGCGAGCAGTACTTC	CASSRQGVPGLGEQYF
.	TRBJ2-5	TRBD2	TRBV12-5	TGTGCTAGTGGTCCCAGACTAGCGGGGCTGACCCAAGAGACCCAGTACTTC	CASGPRLAGLTQETQYF
.	TRBJ1-4	.	TRBV30	TGTGCCTGGAGAAGAACAGTGGATAGTGAAAAACTGTTTTTT	CAWRRTVDSEKLFF
.	TRBJ2-3	TRBD1	TRBV18	TGTGCCAGCTCACCAAACAGGGGGTGGGTCACAGATACGCAGTATTTT	CASSPNRGWVTDTQYF
.	TRBJ1-1	.	TRBV14	TGTGCCAGCAGCCCCCTGCCGAGGGTCGGAGCTTTCTTT	CASSPLPRVGAFF
few	TRBJ1-5	.	TRBV4-1	TGCGCCAGCAGCCAAGACTCGCAGGGTACCCAGCCCCAGCATTTT	CASSQDSQGTQPQHF
.	TRBJ2-5	.	TRBV19	TGTGCCAGTAGTATGACAGGGAGGACGGAGACCCAGTACTTC	CASSMTGRTETQYF
.	TRBJ2-5	.	TRBV25-1	TGTGCCAGCCGCGTAGGGGAGACCCAGTACTTC	CASRVGETQYF
.	TRBJ2-7	.	TRBV13	TGTGCCAGCAGCGGGCAGACAGGCGAGCAGTACTTC	CASSGQTGEQYF
.	TRBJ1-1	.	TRBV7-9	TGTGCCACCGACGGGGGCGATTACACTGAAGCTTTCTTT	CATDGGDYTEAFF
.	TRBJ1-2	.	TRBV6-1	TGTGCCAGCAGTGAATTGGGCGCTGGCTATGGCTACACCTTC	CASSELGAGYGYTF
.	TRBJ1-2	TRBD1	TRBV2	TGTGCCAGCAGTGAATGGAGGGACAGTCTCTATGGCTACACCTTC	CASSEWRDSLYGYTF
.	TRBJ2-3	.	TRBV4-3	TGCGCCAGCAGCCTTAGCGGTACCACAGATACGCAGTATTTT	CASSLSGTTDTQYF
.	TRBJ1-1	TRBD1	TRBV18	TGTGCCAGCTCACCGGTTTCCGGGACAGGGGGACACACTGAAGCTTTCTTT	CASSPVSGTGGHTEAFF
few	TRBJ1-5	.	TRBV28	TGTGCCAGCAGCCCTGGGGGGGCGAGCAATCAGCCCCAGCATTTT	CASSPGGASNQPQHF
.	TRBJ1-5	.	TRBV7-9	TGTGCCAGCAGCTTATCCAATCAGCCCCAGCATTTT	CASSLSNQPQHF
.	TRBJ2-2	.	TRBV19	TGTGCCAGTGGGGTCTCGGGGCTTGAGTACGGGGAGCTGTTTTTT	CASGVSGLEYGELFF
.	TRBJ1-5	.	TRBV28	TGTGCCAGCAGACCCGGGGGTAGCAATCAGCCCCAGCATTTT	CASRPGGSNQPQHF
.	TRBJ1-4	TRBD1	TRBV7-2	TGTGCCAGCAGCCTCTCGGGACAGAGGTATGAAAAACTGTTTTTT	CASSLSGQRYEKLFF
.	TRBJ2-3	.	TRBV25-1	TGTGCCAGCAGCTGGGGGGGCCCAGATACGCAGTATTTT	CASSWGGPDTQYF
.	TRBJ2-5	TRBD1	TRBV2	TGTGCCAGCAGAAGAACGACAGGGAAGTTTGAGACCCAGTACTTC	CASRRTTGKFETQYF
.	TRBJ2-2	TRBD2	TRBV27	TGTGCCAGCAGTTTAAGGGTGGGACTAGCGATCGCGAACACCGGGGAGCTGTTTTTT	CASSLRVGLAIANTGELFF
few	TRBJ1-3	.	TRBV4-2	TGTGCCAGCAGCCAAGATAGGGGCTCTGGAAACACCATATATTTT	CASSQDRGSGNTIYF
.	TRBJ1-2	TRBD1	TRBV25-1	TGTGCCAGCAGTAAAACAGGGGGCGCAGTGATAAATGGCTACACCTTC	CASSKTGGAVINGYTF